Following are 18 T cell receptor beta chains from one sample sequenced in a study of response to subunit inactivated influenza vaccine. Each CDR3 protein gets one entry after TCRdb re-called the RT-PCR reads with MiXCR. Among hundreds of thousands of distinct CDR3 sequences listed, about 25% were seen once. The sequenced sample was CD4+ T cells sorted from PBMCs, obtained 4 to 6 days after vaccination. The receptors derive from a man aged 45-60 years who received an inactivated influenza vaccine.

V gene TRBV20-1 combines with J gene TRBJ2-1; 13 bases fit TRBD2. The trim removed 1 base at V and 5 bases at J, leaving 5 bases unmatched. CDR1 and CDR2 from the germline V gene are DFQATT and SNEGSKA (reference sequence). This CDR3 is built from 16 residues. The CDR3 sequence is CSARVGGLAGHNEQFF. Here the CDR3 DNA reads TGCAGTGCTAGAGTGGGGGGACTAGCGGGACACAATGAGCAGTTCTTC.

The table lists this clonotype with many counts. The rearrangement uses TRBV29-1 and TRBJ1-2; 9 nucleotides match TRBD1. From germline, CDR1 is SQVTM and CDR2 ANQGSEA. V lost 4 bases, J lost 2 bases, and 2 bases stayed unmatched. This CDR3 contains 13 residues. DNA for the CDR3: TGCAGCGTTGGAGACAGGGGGAACTATGGCTACACCTTC. Its translation: CSVGDRGNYGYTF.

This clonotype has only a few counts. V gene TRBV5-1 combines with J gene TRBJ2-2; 7 bases are shared with TRBD1. V gave up 4 bases and J gave up 3 bases; unmatched junction bases: 3. The CDR3 spans 14 residues. The germline gives CDR1 SGHRS, CDR2 YFSETQ. Here the CDR3 reads CASSQTGHTGELFF. The DNA of the CDR3 is TGCGCCAGCAGCCAGACAGGGCACACCGGGGAGCTGTTTTTT.

The V gene is TRBV5-6, the J gene TRBJ2-4; D possibly corresponds to TRBD2 (5 bases). The CDR3 spans 16 residues. Trimming cost V 3 bases and J 3 bases, with 16 bases left between them. CDR1 is SGHDT, CDR2 YYEEEE, per germline. CDR3 DNA: TGTGCCAGCAGCTCGGAGGATTACGCCTTCAAAAACATTCAGTACTTC. This encodes CASSSEDYAFKNIQYF.

This clonotype showed up just a few times. The rearrangement links TRBV6-1 to TRBJ2-1; D unclear. The CDR3 consists of 15 residues. V lost 7 bases and J lost 3, with 16 bases in between. Germline assignment: CDR1 MNHNS and CDR2 SASEGT. The CDR3 reads CASILKVTDYNEQFF. The CDR3 nucleotides read TGTGCCAGCATTCTAAAGGTGACCGACTACAATGAGCAGTTCTTC.

This clonotype was seen a handful of times. V is TRBV7-8 and J is TRBJ2-7; 11 bases are a match to TRBD2. The CDR3 contains 20 residues. Germline values: CDR1 SGHVS, CDR2 FQNEAQ. V dropped 4 bases and J dropped 2; count of bases not matched to a gene: 19. CDR3 DNA sequence: TGTGCCAGCAGCTATCCGGGAGGTGGGACTAGCGGCCTTGCTCCCTACGAGCAGTACTTC. The encoded protein is CASSYPGGGTSGLAPYEQYF.

This clonotype was observed a handful of times. The rearrangement uses TRBV12-5 and TRBJ2-3; D is ambiguous. Germline CDR1 is LGHNT and CDR2 is FRNRAP. V lost 6 bases, J lost 4 bases, and 11 bases lay in between. The CDR3 covers 13 residues. CDR3 sequence (DNA): TGTGCTAGTGGGAACACTTTGTCAGATACGCAGTATTTT. It yields the protein CASGNTLSDTQYF.

This chain joins TRBV29-1 and TRBJ2-7; tentative D call: TRBD1 (6 bases). Germline CDR1 and CDR2: SQVTM and ANQGSEA. V lost 4 bases to trimming and J lost 2 bases, with 9 bases between them. The CDR3 runs 12 residues. Written as DNA, the CDR3 is TGCAGCGTTGTGGACAGCACCTACGAGCAGTACTTC. Translation: CSVVDSTYEQYF.

This chain connects TRBV7-9 to TRBJ2-4, with D uncertain. CDR3 length equals 12 residues. V was trimmed by 5 bases and J by 3 bases, leaving 5 bases between them. The V gene's germline CDR1 is SEHNR and CDR2 FQNEAQ (reference sequence). The CDR3 DNA reads TGTGCCAGCAGCCCAGACAAAAACATTCAGTACTTC. It yields the protein CASSPDKNIQYF.

The chain links TRBV7-2 to TRBJ2-7; D is ambiguous. This CDR3 has 14 residues. Germline CDR1 SGHTA, CDR2 FQGNSA. Trimming removed 4 bases at V and 3 bases at J, with 13 bases between. The CDR3 sequence is CASSSEPIYYEQYF. The CDR3 DNA is TGTGCCAGCAGCTCAGAGCCCATTTACTACGAGCAGTACTTC.

V is TRBV2 and J is TRBJ2-4, with 8 bases fitting TRBD1. From germline, CDR1 is SNHLY and CDR2 FYNNEI. The CDR3 loop spans 16 amino acids. The V gene end was trimmed by 6 bases and the J gene end by 8 bases; junction bases not matched to a gene: 15. Here the CDR3 reads CASSTGQGGISDIQYF. As DNA, the CDR3 is TGTGCCAGCAGCACCGGACAGGGAGGAATTTCGGACATTCAGTACTTC.

This clonotype was detected only a few times. J is TRBJ2-6 and V is TRBV12-3 or TRBV12-4; no clear D. The CDR3 contains 13 residues. Trimming pared 7 bases from V and 2 bases from J, leaving 6 bases between. CDR3 sequence reads: CASNRAGANVLTF. CDR3 DNA: TGTGCCAGCAATAGGGCTGGGGCCAACGTCCTGACTTTC.

The V call is TRBV18, the J call TRBJ2-2; TRBD2 is a possible D gene (7 bases). The CDR3 has 17 amino acids. The germline gives CDR1 KGHSH, CDR2 LQKENI. Trimming cost V 3 bases and J 1 base, with 15 bases left between them. CDR3 loop: CASSPRSGGRNTGELFF. In DNA form, the CDR3 reads TGTGCCAGCTCACCTCGTTCGGGGGGCCGGAACACCGGGGAGCTGTTTTTT.

V and J are TRBV13 and TRBJ2-3; perhaps TRBD1 as D (6 bases). V lost 2 bases, J lost 5 bases, and 11 bases lay in between. The CDR3 extends over 14 amino acids. Germline values: CDR1 PRHDT, CDR2 FYEKMQ (reference sequence). DNA for the CDR3: TGTGCCAGCAGCTTAACAGGGAGCGGAGATACGCAGTATTTT. Protein: CASSLTGSGDTQYF.

The V call is TRBV6-2 or TRBV6-3, the J call TRBJ1-1; TRBD1 matches at 7 bases. V lost 6 bases and J lost 0; bases outside the gene matches: 4. Germline V gives CDR1 MNHEY, CDR2 SVGEGT. The CDR3 is 14 residues long. CDR3 protein: CASREGQLNTEAFF. For the CDR3, the DNA is TGTGCCAGCAGAGAGGGACAGCTGAACACTGAAGCTTTCTTT.

Remarks on this clonotype: One end of the junction varies from germline; a read error may be responsible. V gene TRBV24-1 combines with J gene TRBJ2-2; D might be TRBD2 (6 bases). The CDR3 runs to 14 residues. CDR1 is KGHDR, CDR2 SFDVKD, per germline. This chain's CDR3 is CATSQPGLVKELFF. DNA for the CDR3: TGTGCCACCAGTCAACCGGGACTGGTTAAGGAGTTGTTTTTT.

V is TRBV27 and J is TRBJ2-2; 7 bases map to TRBD2. Germline V gene sequence: CDR1 MNHEY, CDR2 SMNVEV (reference sequence). The CDR3 is 17 residues long. V lost 4 bases to trimming and J lost 4 bases; unmatched junction nucleotides: 12. CDR3 residues: CASSSPRGGVRTGELFF. The CDR3 bases are TGTGCCAGCAGTTCACCCCGGGGAGGGGTCCGCACCGGGGAGCTGTTTTTT.

This clonotype was recorded a few times. The rearrangement joins TRBV6-2 or TRBV6-3 to TRBJ2-1; TRBD1 matches 7 bases. CDR3 size: 16 residues. CDR1 and CDR2 from the germline V gene are MNHEY and SVGEGT. J was trimmed by 6 bases and V by 4 bases; bases with no gene match: 12. CDR3 nucleotides: TGTGCCAGCAGTTCTTTACCCGAAACAGGGGTCAATGAGCAGTTCTTC. Its protein is CASSSLPETGVNEQFF.